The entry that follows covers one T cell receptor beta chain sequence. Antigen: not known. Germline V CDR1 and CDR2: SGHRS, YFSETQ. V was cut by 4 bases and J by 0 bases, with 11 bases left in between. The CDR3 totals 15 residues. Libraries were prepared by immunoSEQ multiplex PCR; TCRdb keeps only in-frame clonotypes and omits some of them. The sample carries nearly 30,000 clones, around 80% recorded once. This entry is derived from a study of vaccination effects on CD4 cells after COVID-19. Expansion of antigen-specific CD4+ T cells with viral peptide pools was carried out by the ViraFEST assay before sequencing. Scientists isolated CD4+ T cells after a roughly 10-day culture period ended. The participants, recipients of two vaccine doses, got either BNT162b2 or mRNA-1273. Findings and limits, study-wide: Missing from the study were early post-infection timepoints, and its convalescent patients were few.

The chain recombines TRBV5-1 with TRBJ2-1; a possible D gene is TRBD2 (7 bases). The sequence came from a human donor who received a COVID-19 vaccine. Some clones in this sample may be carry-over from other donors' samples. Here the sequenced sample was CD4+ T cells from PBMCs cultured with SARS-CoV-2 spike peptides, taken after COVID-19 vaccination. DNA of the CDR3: TGCGCCAGCAGCAGGGGGGGGAACTCCTACAATGAGCAGTTCTTC. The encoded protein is CASSRGGNSYNEQFF.